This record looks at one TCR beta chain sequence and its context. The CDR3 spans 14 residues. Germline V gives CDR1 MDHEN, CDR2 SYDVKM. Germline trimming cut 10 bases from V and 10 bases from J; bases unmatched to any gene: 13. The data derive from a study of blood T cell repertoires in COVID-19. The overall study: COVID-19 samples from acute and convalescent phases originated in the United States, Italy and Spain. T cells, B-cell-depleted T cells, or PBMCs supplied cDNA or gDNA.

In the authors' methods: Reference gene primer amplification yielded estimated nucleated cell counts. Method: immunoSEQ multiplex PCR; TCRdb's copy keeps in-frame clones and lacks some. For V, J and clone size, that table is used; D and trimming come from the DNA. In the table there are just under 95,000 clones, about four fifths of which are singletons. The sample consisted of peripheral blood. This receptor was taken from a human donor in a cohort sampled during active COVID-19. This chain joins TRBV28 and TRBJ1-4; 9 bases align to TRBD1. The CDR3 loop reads CATDVRDRVGKLFF. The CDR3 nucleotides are TGTGCCACCGATGTCCGGGACAGGGTCGGAAAACTGTTTTTT.